This T cell receptor (beta chain) was sequenced for a study of shared clonotypes between healthy human individuals. Looking at the study overall: With ages of 18 to 49, the donors were two women and a few men. Broader study findings: Shared clonotypes across all four donors exceeded non-shared ones in generation probability. Naive subsets generally exceeded memory subsets in estimated richness.

This clone has a single count. Its antigen is unknown. Germline is not matched at one junction end, which may reflect a read error. The identical CDR3 is also encoded by other nucleotide sequences in the sample. Only in-frame clones appear in the TCRdb table, and some are missing; sequencing was by immunoSEQ multiplex PCR. The data contain 850,000 to 1,100,000 clones, 70% to 85% of them singletons. Looked up from germline, CDR1 is SEHNR and CDR2 is FQNEAQ (reference sequence). The CDR3 has 12 residues. Sequenced material: memory CD4+ T cells from PBMCs. This sample's subset: CD45RA-negative fraction. The chain uses TRBV7-9 and TRBJ1-2; D not resolved. This receptor was identified in a man between 18 and 35 years old in good health. Some clones in this sample may be carry-over from other donors' samples. Here the CDR3 DNA reads TGTGCTAGCAGCTTTTCCGGCGGGGGCTACACCTTC. It specifies CASSFSGGGYTF.